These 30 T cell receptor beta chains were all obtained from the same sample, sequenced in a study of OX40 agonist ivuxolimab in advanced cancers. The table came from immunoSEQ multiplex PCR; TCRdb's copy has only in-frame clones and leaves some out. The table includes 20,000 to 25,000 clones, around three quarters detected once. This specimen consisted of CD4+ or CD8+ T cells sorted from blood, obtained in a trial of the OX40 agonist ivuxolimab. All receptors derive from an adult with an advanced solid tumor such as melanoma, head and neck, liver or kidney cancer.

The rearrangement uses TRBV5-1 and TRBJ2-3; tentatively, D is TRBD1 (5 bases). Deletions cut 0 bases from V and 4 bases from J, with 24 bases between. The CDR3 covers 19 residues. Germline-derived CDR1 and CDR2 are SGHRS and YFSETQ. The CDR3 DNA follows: TGCGCCAGCAGCTTGGGAGTAGGGCAGGGCTTGGATCTAGCAGATACGCAGTATTTT. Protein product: CASSLGVGQGLDLADTQYF.

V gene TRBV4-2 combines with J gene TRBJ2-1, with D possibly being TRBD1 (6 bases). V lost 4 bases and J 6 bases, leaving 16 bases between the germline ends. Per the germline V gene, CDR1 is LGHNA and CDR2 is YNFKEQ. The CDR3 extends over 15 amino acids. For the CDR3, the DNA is TGTGCCAGCAGCCCTAACAGGGTGACAAGCAATGAGCAGTTCTTC. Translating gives CASSPNRVTSNEQFF.

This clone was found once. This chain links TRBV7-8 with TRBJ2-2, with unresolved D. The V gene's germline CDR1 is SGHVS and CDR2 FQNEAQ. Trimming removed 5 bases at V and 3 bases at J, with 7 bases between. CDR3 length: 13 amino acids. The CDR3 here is CASSLPDTGELFF. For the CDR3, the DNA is TGTGCCAGCAGCCTCCCAGACACCGGGGAGCTGTTTTTT. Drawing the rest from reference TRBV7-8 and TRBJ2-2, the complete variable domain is GAGVSQSPRYKVAKRGQDVALRCDPISGHVSLFWYQQALGQGPEFLTYFQNEAQLDKSGLPSDRFFAERPEGSVSTLKIQRTQQEDSAVYLCASSLPDTGELFFGEGSRLTVL.

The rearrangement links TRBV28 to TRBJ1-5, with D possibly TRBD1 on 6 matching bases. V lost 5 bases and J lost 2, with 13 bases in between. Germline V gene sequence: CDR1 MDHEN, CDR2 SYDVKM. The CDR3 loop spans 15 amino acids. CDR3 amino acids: CASSPTGLGNQPQHF. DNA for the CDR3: TGTGCCAGCAGTCCCACAGGGTTGGGCAATCAGCCCCAGCATTTT.

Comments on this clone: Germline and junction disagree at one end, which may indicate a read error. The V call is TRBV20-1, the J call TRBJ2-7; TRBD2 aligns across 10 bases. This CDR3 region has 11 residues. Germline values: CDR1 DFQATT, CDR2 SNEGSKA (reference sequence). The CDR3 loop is CSARLAGAFIF. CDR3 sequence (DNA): TGCAGTGCTAGACTAGCGGGGGCTTTCATCTTC.

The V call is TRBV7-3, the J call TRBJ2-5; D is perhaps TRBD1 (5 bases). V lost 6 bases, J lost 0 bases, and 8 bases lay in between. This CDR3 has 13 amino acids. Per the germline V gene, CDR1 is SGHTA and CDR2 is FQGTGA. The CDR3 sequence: CASSPDNQETQYF. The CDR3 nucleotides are TGTGCCAGCAGTCCGGACAACCAAGAGACCCAGTACTTC.

In nucleotides, the CDR3 is TGTGCCAGCAGCTTAAGGTTGAATATAGCGGGGGAGCAGTTCTTC. Its translation is CASSLRLNIAGEQFF. This rearrangement joins TRBV7-9 to TRBJ2-1; 8 nucleotides agree with TRBD2. The CDR3 loop spans 15 amino acids. Germline CDR1 SEHNR, CDR2 FQNEAQ (reference sequence). The V and J ends lost 2 bases and 10 bases, in that order; junction bases with no gene match: 10.

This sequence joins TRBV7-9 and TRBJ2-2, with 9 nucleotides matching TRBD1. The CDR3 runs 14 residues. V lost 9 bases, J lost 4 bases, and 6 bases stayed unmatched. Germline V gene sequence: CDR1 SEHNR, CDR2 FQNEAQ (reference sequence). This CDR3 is CASAGTGSTGELFF. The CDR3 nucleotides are TGTGCCAGTGCCGGGACAGGGTCCACCGGGGAGCTGTTTTTT.

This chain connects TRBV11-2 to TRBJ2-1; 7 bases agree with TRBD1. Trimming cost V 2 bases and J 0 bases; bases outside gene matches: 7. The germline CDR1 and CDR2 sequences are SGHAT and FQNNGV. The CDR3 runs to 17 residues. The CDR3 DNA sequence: TGTGCCAGCAGCTTAACGACAGGGCGATCCTCCTACAATGAGCAGTTCTTC. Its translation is CASSLTTGRSSYNEQFF.

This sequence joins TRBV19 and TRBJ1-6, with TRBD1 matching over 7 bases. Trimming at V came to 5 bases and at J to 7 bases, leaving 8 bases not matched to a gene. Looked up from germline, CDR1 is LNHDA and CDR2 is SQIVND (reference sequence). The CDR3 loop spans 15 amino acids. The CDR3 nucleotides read TGTGCCAGTAGTCCCTGGGACAGTGGGAATTCACCCCTCCACTTT. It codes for CASSPWDSGNSPLHF.

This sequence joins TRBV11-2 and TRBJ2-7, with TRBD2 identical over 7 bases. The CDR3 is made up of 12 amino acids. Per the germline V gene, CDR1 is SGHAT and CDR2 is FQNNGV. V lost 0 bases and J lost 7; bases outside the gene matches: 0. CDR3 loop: CASSLEAGEQYF. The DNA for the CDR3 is TGTGCCAGCAGCTTAGAAGCGGGGGAGCAGTACTTC.

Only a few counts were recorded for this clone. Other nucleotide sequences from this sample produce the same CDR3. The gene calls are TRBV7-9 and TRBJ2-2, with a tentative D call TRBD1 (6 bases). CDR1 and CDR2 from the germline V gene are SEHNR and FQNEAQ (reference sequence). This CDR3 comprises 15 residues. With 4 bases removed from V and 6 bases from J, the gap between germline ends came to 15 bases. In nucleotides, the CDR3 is TGTGCCAGCAGCTCCCGATCCAGGGGCCCCGGGGAGCTGTTTTTT. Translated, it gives CASSSRSRGPGELFF.

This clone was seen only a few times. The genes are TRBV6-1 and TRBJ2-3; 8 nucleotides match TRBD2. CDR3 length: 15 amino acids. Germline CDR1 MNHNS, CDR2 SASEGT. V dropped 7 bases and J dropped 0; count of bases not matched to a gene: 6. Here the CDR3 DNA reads TGTGCCAGCACCGAACTAGCGGTTAGCACAGATACGCAGTATTTT. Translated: CASTELAVSTDTQYF.

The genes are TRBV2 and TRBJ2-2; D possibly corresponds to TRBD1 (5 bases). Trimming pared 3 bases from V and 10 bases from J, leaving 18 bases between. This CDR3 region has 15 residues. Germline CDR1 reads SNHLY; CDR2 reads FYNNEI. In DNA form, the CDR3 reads TGTGCCAGCAGTGAGCAGGGCCGAACACCGTTGGAGCTGTTTTTT. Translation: CASSEQGRTPLELFF.

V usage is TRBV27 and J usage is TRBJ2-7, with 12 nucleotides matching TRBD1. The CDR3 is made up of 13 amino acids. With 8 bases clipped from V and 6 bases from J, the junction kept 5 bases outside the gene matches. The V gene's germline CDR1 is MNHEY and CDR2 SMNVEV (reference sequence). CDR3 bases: TGTGCCAGCCACGGGACAGGGGGCATCGAGCAGTACTTC. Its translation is CASHGTGGIEQYF.

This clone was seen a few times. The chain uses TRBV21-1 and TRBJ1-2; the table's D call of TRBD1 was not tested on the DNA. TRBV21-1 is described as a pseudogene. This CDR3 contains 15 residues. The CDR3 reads CASSNSRGQKDGYTF. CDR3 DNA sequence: TGTGCCAGCAGCAATAGTAGGGGGCAGAAGGATGGCTACACCTTC.

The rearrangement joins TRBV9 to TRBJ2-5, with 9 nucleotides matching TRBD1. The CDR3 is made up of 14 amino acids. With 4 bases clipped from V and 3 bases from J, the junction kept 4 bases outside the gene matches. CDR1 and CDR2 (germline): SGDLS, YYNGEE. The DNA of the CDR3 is TGTGCCAGCAGCCCTGGGACAGGGAAAGAGACCCAGTACTTC. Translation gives CASSPGTGKETQYF.

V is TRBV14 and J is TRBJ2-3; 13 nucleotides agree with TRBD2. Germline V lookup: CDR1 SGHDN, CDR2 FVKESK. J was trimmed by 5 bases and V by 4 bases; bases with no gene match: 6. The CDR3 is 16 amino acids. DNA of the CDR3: TGTGCCAGCAGCCCGGGACTAGCGGGGATGTTAGATACGCAGTATTTT. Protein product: CASSPGLAGMLDTQYF.

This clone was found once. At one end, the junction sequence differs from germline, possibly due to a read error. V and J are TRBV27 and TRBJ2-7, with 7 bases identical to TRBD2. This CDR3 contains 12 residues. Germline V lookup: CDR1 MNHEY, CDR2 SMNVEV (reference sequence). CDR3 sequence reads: CASSSGGGERHF. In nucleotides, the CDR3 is TGTGCCAGCAGTTCAGGTGGGGGGGAGCGGCACTTC.

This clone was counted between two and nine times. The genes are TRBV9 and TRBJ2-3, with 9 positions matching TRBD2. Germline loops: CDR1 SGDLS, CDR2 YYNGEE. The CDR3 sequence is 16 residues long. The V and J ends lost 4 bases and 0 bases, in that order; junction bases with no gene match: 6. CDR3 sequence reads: CASSSHSGGSTDTQYF. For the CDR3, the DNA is TGTGCCAGCAGCTCTCATAGCGGGGGTAGCACAGATACGCAGTATTTT.

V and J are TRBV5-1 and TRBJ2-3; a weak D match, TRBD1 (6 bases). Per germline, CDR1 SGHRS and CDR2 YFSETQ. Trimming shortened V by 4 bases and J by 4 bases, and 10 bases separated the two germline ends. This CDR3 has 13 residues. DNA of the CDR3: TGCGCCAGCAGCCCAGGGGTTTCAGATACGCAGTATTTT. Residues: CASSPGVSDTQYF.

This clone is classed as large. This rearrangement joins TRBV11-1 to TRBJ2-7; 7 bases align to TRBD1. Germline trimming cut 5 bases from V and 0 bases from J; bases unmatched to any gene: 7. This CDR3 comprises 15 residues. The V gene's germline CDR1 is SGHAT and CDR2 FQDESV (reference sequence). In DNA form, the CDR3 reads TGTGCCAGCAGCGAGGACAGGACCCACTCCTACGAGCAGTACTTC. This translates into CASSEDRTHSYEQYF.

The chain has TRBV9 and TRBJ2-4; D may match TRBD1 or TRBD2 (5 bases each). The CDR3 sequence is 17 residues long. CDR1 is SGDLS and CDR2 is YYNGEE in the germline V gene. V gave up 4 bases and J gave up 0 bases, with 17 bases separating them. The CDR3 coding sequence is TGTGCCAGCAGCCCCGAGGCAGGGACCTTAGCCAAAAACATTCAGTACTTC. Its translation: CASSPEAGTLAKNIQYF.

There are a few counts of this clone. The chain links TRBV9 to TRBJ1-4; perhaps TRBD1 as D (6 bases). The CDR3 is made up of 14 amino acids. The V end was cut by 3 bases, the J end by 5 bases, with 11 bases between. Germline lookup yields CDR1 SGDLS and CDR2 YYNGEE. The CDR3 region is CASSAPGHNEKLFF. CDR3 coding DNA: TGTGCCAGCAGCGCCCCGGGACACAATGAAAAACTGTTTTTT.

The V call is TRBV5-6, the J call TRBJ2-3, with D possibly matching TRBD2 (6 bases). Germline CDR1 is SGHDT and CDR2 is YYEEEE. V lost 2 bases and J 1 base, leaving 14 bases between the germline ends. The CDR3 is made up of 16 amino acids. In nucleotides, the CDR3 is TGTGCCAGCAGCTTTTTTACTAGCTCTCGCACAGATACGCAGTATTTT. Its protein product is CASSFFTSSRTDTQYF.

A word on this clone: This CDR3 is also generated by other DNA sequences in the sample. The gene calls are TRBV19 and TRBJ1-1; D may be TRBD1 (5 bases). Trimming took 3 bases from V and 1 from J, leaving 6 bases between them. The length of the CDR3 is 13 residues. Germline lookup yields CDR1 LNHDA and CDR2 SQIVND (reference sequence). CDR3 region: CASSIQGNTEAFF. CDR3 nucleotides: TGTGCCAGTAGTATTCAGGGGAACACTGAAGCTTTCTTT. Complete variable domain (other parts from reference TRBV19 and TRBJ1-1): DGGITQSPKYLFRKEGQNVTLSCEQNLNHDAMYWYRQDPGQGLRLIYYSQIVNDFQKGDIAEGYSVSREKKESFPLTVTSAQKNPTAFYLCASSIQGNTEAFFGQGTRLTVV.

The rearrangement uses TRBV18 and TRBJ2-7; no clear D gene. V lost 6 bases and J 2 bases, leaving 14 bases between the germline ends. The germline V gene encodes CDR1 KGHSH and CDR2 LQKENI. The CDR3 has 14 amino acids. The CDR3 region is CASSQWFEPYEQYF. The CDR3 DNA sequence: TGTGCCAGCTCCCAATGGTTTGAACCCTACGAGCAGTACTTC.

The CDR3 sequence: CASSIGQGGFYEQYF. The CDR3 DNA reads as TGTGCCAGTAGTATAGGACAGGGAGGTTTCTACGAGCAGTACTTC. The chain joins TRBV19 to TRBJ2-7, with D maybe TRBD1 (7 bases). The V end was cut by 1 base, the J end by 3 bases, with 13 bases between. This CDR3 comprises 15 residues. CDR1 LNHDA and CDR2 SQIVND come from the germline V gene (reference sequence). The variable domain in full, with the rest retrieved from reference TRBV19 and TRBJ2-7, is DGGITQSPKYLFRKEGQNVTLSCEQNLNHDAMYWYRQDPGQGLRLIYYSQIVNDFQKGDIAEGYSVSREKKESFPLTVTSAQKNPTAFYLCASSIGQGGFYEQYFGPGTRLTVT.

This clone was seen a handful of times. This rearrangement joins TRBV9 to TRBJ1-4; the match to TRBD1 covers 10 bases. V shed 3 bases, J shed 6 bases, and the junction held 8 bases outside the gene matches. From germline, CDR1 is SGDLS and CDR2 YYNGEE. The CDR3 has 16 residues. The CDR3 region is CASSEPTGTGDEKLFF. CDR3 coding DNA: TGTGCCAGCAGCGAGCCCACCGGGACAGGGGATGAAAAACTGTTTTTT.

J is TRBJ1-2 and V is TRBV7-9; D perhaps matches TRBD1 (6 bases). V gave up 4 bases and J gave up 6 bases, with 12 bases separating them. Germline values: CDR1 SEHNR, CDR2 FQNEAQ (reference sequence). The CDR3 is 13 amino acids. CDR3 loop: CASSSPGHNGYTF. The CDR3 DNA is TGTGCCAGCAGCTCACCGGGACATAATGGCTACACCTTC.